These 17 T cell receptor beta chains were sequenced from one sample in a study of regulatory T cells in long-lasting Graves disease. Time point in this sample: newly diagnosed GD, antithyroid drugs for less than 3 months. The TCR library was made from RNA extracted from PBMCs. Arm-PCR with iRepertoire HTBI primers amplified the CDR3 regions for these TCR beta libraries. TCRdb processed the multiplex PCR reads anew with MiXCR; each CDR3 protein has one entry. The table has approximately 350,000 distinct CDR3 sequences, 12% seen once; the top ten hold approximately 20%. These data also featured in a second study, about T cells in Graves' hyperthyroidism and ophthalmopathy.

This specimen consisted of peripheral blood mononuclear cells (PBMCs), obtained at new diagnosis, from a patient treated with antithyroid drugs. Every receptor here comes from a young woman with Graves disease.

This clonotype came up a few times. A clone one base away is much larger, so this may be a read error. The chain recombines TRBV10-3 with TRBJ2-2, with unresolved D. CDR1 is ENHRY and CDR2 is SYGVKD in the germline V gene. The length of the CDR3 is 14 residues. CDR3 sequence reads: CAFSESPNTGELFF. The CDR3 nucleotides read TGTGCCTTCAGTGAGAGCCCGAACACCGGGGAGCTGTTTTTT.

This clonotype was observed many times. The V call is TRBV7-2, the J call TRBJ2-2, with 9 bases aligning to TRBD1. Germline CDR1 reads SGHTA; CDR2 reads FQGNSA. The ends lost 5 bases at V and 1 base at J; junction bases unmatched: 5. CDR3 length: 16 amino acids. CDR3 loop: CASSPDRGGNTGELFF. Written as DNA, the CDR3 is TGTGCCAGCAGCCCGGACAGGGGCGGGAACACCGGGGAGCTGTTTTTT.

Ten or more counts support this clonotype. The gene calls are TRBV28 and TRBJ2-7, with 10 bases fitting TRBD2. The CDR3 totals 15 residues. V lost 4 bases and J lost 0; bases outside the gene matches: 3. Per the germline V gene, CDR1 is MDHEN and CDR2 is SYDVKM. The CDR3 DNA reads TGTGCCAGCAGTTACGGACTAGCGGTCTCCTACGAGCAGTACTTC. It yields the protein CASSYGLAVSYEQYF.

This clonotype was observed at least ten times. This rearrangement joins TRBV24-1 to TRBJ2-7; D is unclear. Germline assignment: CDR1 KGHDR and CDR2 SFDVKD. V shed 5 bases and J shed 4 bases, with 11 bases lying between them. This CDR3 has 13 amino acids. The DNA for the CDR3 is TGTGCCACCAGTGTCTCACACCTATACGAGCAGTACGTC. Protein sequence: CATSVSHLYEQYV.

This clonotype was detected a few times. The CDR3 sequence: CASSLEWNNQPQHF. The CDR3 DNA is TGTGCCAGCAGCTTGGAGTGGAACAATCAGCCCCAGCATTTT. The chain employs TRBV5-5 and TRBJ1-5; D not certain. The germline V and J ends were trimmed by 0 bases and 3 bases, with 7 bases remaining between them. The CDR3 extends over 14 amino acids. Germline V gene lookup returns CDR1 SGHKS and CDR2 YYEKEE (reference sequence).

This clonotype has a count of ten or more. The chain joins TRBV12-3 or TRBV12-4 to TRBJ2-3; D is unclear. The CDR3 runs 13 residues. V was shortened by 3 bases and J by 6 bases, with 10 bases between the two germline ends. In nucleotides, the CDR3 is TGTGCCAGCAGTTTTTTGGTGGGGGATACGCAGTATTTT. Translating it yields CASSFLVGDTQYF.

V usage is TRBV20-1 and J usage is TRBJ2-7; 10 positions agree with TRBD2. This CDR3 contains 14 residues. Trimming removed 5 bases from V and 5 bases from J; junction bases left unmatched: 9. Germline V lookup: CDR1 DFQATT, CDR2 SNEGSKA (reference sequence). CDR3 coding DNA: TGCAGTGCTTCTGGGACTAGCGTGTCCCACGAGCAGTACTTC. Its protein is CSASGTSVSHEQYF.

This clonotype was recorded at least ten times. V gene TRBV5-1 combines with J gene TRBJ1-2, with D hard to call. V was shortened by 0 bases and J by 0 bases, with 6 bases between the two germline ends. CDR3 length equals 14 residues. CDR1 is SGHRS, CDR2 YFSETQ, per germline. This CDR3 reads CASSLGPTNYGYTF. CDR3 in DNA: TGCGCCAGCAGCTTGGGCCCTACTAACTATGGCTACACCTTC.

As regards this clonotype: One end of the junction is discordant with germline, which a read error may explain. The genes are TRBV7-7 and TRBJ2-5, with D unclear. The CDR3 is 11 residues long. CDR1 SSHAT and CDR2 FNYEAQ come from the germline V gene (reference sequence). CDR3 amino acids: CASSTAETQYF. CDR3 nucleotides: TGTGCTAGCAGTACCGCTGAGACCCAGTACTTC. The variable domain in full, completed from reference TRBV7-7 and TRBJ2-5, reads GAGVSQSPRYKVTKRGQDVTLRCDPISSHATLYWYQQALGQGPEFLTYFNYEAQPDKSGLPSDRFSAERPEGSISTLTIQRTEQRDSAMYRCASSTAETQYFGPGTRLLVL.

A note on this clonotype: Germline and junction disagree at one end, which may indicate a read error. The V gene is TRBV12-3 or TRBV12-4, the J gene TRBJ2-5, with D perhaps given as TRBD1 or TRBD2 (5 bases each). The CDR3 length is 15 residues. CDR3 residues: CASSLNWGTQETQHF. DNA of the CDR3: TGTGCCAGCAGCCTGAATTGGGGGACGCAAGAGACCCAGCACTTC.

The genes are TRBV7-2 and TRBJ1-5, with D possibly being TRBD1 (5 bases). Germline V lookup: CDR1 SGHTA, CDR2 FQGNSA. V was cut by 5 bases and J by 6 bases, with 11 bases left in between. The CDR3 contains 13 residues. DNA of the CDR3: TGTGCCAGCAGCCAAGGGGTCACTCAGCCCCAGCATTTT. Protein: CASSQGVTQPQHF.

Ten or more counts support this clonotype. V gene TRBV14 combines with J gene TRBJ1-1; D gene ambiguous. This CDR3 has 14 amino acids. CDR1 SGHDN and CDR2 FVKESK come from the germline V gene. Between the trimmed V and J ends, which lost 2 bases and 5 bases, there was a span of 12 bases. Here the CDR3 reads CASSQRHPGTEAFF. CDR3 nucleotide sequence: TGTGCCAGCAGCCAACGACACCCTGGGACTGAAGCTTTCTTT.

This clonotype was seen ten or more times. The chain carries TRBV18 and TRBJ1-1, with no clear D. V lost 4 bases to trimming and J lost 5 bases, with 14 bases between them. Germline assignment: CDR1 KGHSH and CDR2 LQKENI. The CDR3 has 14 residues. The CDR3 loop reads CASSLNLEVTEAFF. The CDR3 DNA sequence: TGTGCCAGCTCACTGAACCTGGAGGTAACTGAAGCTTTCTTT.

At least ten counts were recorded for this clonotype. The chain employs TRBV7-8 and TRBJ2-1, with 9 bases aligning to TRBD2. Per germline, CDR1 SGHVS and CDR2 FQNEAQ. Trimming cost V 3 bases and J 5 bases; bases outside gene matches: 11. This CDR3 has 17 residues. CDR3 nucleotides: TGTGCCAGCAGCTTGGGTCCTAGCGGGGAATACAACAATGAGCAGTTCTTC. It codes for CASSLGPSGEYNNEQFF.

This clonotype has a count of ten or more. The chain joins TRBV6-1 to TRBJ2-3; weak D call: TRBD1 (7 bases). The J call is in doubt because the DNA end fits TRBJ2-1 better. This CDR3 contains 15 residues. From germline, CDR1 is MNHNS and CDR2 SASEGT. CDR3: CASSPRGGTVKKQFF. In DNA, the CDR3 is TGTGCCAGCAGTCCCCGAGGGGGGACAGTCAAGAAGCAGTTCTTC.

The chain employs TRBV14 and TRBJ2-1, with 7 bases that match TRBD2. V gave up 4 bases and J gave up 9 bases; unmatched junction bases: 3. The CDR3 runs 12 residues. Germline V gene sequence: CDR1 SGHDN, CDR2 FVKESK. The CDR3 DNA reads TGTGCCAGCAGCCCAGGGAGGGTTGAGCAGTTCTTC. This sequence encodes CASSPGRVEQFF.

This clonotype was seen many times. The chain's CDR3 is CASSEGEGANEKLFF. The DNA of the CDR3 is TGTGCCAGCAGTGAAGGGGAGGGAGCTAATGAAAAACTGTTTTTT. The chain uses TRBV2 and TRBJ1-4; D ambiguous. Deletions cut 1 base from V and 3 bases from J, with 9 bases between. CDR1 SNHLY and CDR2 FYNNEI come from the germline V gene. CDR3 length equals 15 residues.